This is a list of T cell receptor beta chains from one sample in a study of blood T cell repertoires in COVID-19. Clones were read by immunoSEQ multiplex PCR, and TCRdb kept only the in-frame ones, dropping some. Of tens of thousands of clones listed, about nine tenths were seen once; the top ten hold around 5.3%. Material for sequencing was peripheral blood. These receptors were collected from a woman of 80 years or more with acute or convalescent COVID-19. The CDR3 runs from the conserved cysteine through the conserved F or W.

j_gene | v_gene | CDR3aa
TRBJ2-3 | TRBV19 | CASSRSGGNTDTQYF
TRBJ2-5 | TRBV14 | CASSPRLREETQYF
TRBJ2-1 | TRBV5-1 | CASSFGQPSDEQFF
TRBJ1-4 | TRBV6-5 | CASRAGDRLFF
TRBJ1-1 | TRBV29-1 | CSVDGEGRGTEAFF
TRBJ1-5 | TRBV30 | CAWSRTGVVWQPQHF
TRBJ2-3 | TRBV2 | CASSVSQRGTDTQYF
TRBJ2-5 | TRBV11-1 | CASSSTGGMGETQYF
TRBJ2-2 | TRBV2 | CASRRTGANTGELFF
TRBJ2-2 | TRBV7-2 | CASSSRRGAGELFF
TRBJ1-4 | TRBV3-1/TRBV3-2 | CASSPGTNRGPEKLFF
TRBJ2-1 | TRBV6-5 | CASSYSPGQGREQFF
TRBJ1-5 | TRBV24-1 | CATSENRMNQPQHF
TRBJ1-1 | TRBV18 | CASSPPGDRAEAFF
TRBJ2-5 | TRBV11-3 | CASSQDRGGETQYF
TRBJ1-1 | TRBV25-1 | CASSVTHRDNTEAFF
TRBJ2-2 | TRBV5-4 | CASSSKKSGVNTGELFF
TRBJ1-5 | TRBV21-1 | CASSKPLDGRSNQPQHF
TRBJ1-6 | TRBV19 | CASSGLVGQGDSPLHF
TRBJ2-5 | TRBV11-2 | CASSFSGLALEETQYF
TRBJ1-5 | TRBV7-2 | CASTPIVGNQPQHF
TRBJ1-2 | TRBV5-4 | CASNIAGGMYGYTF
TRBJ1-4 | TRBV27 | CASSLSGRANEKLFF
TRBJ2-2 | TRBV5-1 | CASTTRPPGGAATGELFF
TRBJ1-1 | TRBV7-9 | CASSLALTATTEAFF
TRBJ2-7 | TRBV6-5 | CATRKEGPGFEQYF
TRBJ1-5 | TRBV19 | CASSPTEISNQPQHF
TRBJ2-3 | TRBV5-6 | CASSFGLAGTDTQYF
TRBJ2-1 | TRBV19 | CASSIGSGTTSYNEQFF
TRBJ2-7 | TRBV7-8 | CASSSRSGRGYEQYF
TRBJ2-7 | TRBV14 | CASSRGTGFHEQYF
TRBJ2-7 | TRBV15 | CATADRSNSYEQYF
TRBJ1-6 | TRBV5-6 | CASSRRTGFHGSPLHF
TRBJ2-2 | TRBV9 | CASSPGVPGRTGELFF
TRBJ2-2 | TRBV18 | CASSRTILSGINTGELFF
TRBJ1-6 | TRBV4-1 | CASRPQGHDNSPLHF
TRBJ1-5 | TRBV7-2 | CASSLAGGSGNQPQHF
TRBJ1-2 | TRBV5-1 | CASSLAVGQAGYTF
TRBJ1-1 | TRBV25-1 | CASNRGITEAFF
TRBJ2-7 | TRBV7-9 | CASSPGTGSYEQYF
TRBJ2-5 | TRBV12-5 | CASGSDSSGKRGETQYF
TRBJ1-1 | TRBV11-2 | CASKRDFDVAEAFF
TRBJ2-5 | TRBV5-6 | CASSTLRGGQETQYF
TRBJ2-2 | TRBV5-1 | CASSKIAGQPLGELFF
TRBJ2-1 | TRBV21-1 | CASSKPVKGMFNEQFF
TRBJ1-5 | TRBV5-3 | CARSLGGVQQPNQPQHF
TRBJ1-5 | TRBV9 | CASSVGTGHQPQHF
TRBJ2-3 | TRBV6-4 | CASSEGLSTDTQYF
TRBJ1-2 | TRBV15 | CATSRHLRNYGYTF
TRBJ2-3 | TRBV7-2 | CASSLTTTSQPDTQYF